Presented here are 18 T cell receptor beta chains from one specimen sequenced in a study of blood T cell repertoires in COVID-19. The table came from immunoSEQ multiplex PCR; TCRdb's copy has only in-frame clones and leaves some out. In the table there are around 47,000 clones, around nine tenths of which are singletons. The specimen sequenced was peripheral blood. These receptors were obtained from an elderly man with active or convalescent COVID-19.

This chain connects TRBV5-4 to TRBJ2-3, with a tentative D call TRBD2 (6 bases). The length of the CDR3 is 15 residues. Germline values: CDR1 SGHNT, CDR2 YYREEE (reference sequence). Trimming stripped 4 bases from V and 2 bases from J, with 14 bases between. The CDR3 region is CASSQGGGNTDTQYF. CDR3 coding DNA: TGTGCCAGCAGCCAGGGAGGAGGAAACACAGATACGCAGTATTTT.

The genes are TRBV5-1 and TRBJ1-3; no definite D call. This CDR3 region has 16 residues. With 0 bases removed from V and 2 bases from J, the gap between germline ends came to 12 bases. Per the germline V gene, CDR1 is SGHRS and CDR2 is YFSETQ. The CDR3, as DNA: TGCGCCAGCAGCTTGGTTCCCGGGGAGACTGGAAACACCATATATTTT. This gives the protein CASSLVPGETGNTIYF. Based on the CDR3 plus reference TRBV5-1 and TRBJ1-3, the full variable domain is KAGVTQTPRYLIKTRGQQVTLSCSPISGHRSVSWYQQTPGQGLQFLFEYFSETQRNKGNFPGRFSGRQFSNSRSEMNVSTLELGDSALYLCASSLVPGETGNTIYFGEGSWLTVV.

This clone has a handful of counts. The chain joins TRBV7-2 to TRBJ1-2; D possibly corresponds to TRBD1 (6 bases). V was pared by 1 base and J by 6 bases, with 9 bases between. The CDR3 length is 13 residues. The germline V gene has CDR1 SGHTA and CDR2 FQGNSA. As DNA, the CDR3 is TGTGCCAGCAGCTTAGACAGGGACCATGGCTACACCTTC. It translates to CASSLDRDHGYTF.

This chain joins TRBV7-8 and TRBJ1-4; D call uncertain. Germline CDR1 SGHVS, CDR2 FQNEAQ. The CDR3 spans 13 residues. The CDR3 region has the DNA TGTTTTGGCCGGGAGGCAACTAATGAAAAACTGTTTTTT. As protein: CFGREATNEKLFF.

This chain connects TRBV24-1 to TRBJ2-5, with D possibly matching TRBD1 (6 bases). V shed 1 base and J shed 2 bases, with 7 bases lying between them. The CDR3 is made up of 14 amino acids. Germline CDR1 is KGHDR and CDR2 is SFDVKD. This chain's CDR3 is CATSDFTGQETQYF. The CDR3, as DNA: TGTGCCACCAGTGATTTTACAGGGCAAGAGACCCAGTACTTC.

This sequence joins TRBV29-1 and TRBJ2-3, with 8 bases lining up with TRBD2. Trimming removed 8 bases from V and 2 bases from J; junction bases left unmatched: 9. The CDR3 covers 14 residues. CDR1 is SQVTM and CDR2 is ANQGSEA in the germline V gene. CDR3 coding DNA: TGCAGCTCCGGGGGGGCGTCCTACACAGATACGCAGTATTTT. Translation gives CSSGGASYTDTQYF.

The genes are TRBV28 and TRBJ2-1, with D unresolved. This CDR3 has 15 amino acids. The V end lost 7 bases, the J end lost 7 bases, and 20 bases lay between the germline ends. Looked up from germline, CDR1 is MDHEN and CDR2 is SYDVKM. In DNA, the CDR3 is TGTGCCAGCACCACTAAGCGTTCCCCGCTGAATGAGCAGTTCTTC. Protein: CASTTKRSPLNEQFF.

The J gene is TRBJ2-1, the V gene TRBV7-2; tentatively, D is TRBD2 (5 bases). The germline CDR1 and CDR2 sequences are SGHTA and FQGNSA. This CDR3 has 13 residues. V lost 5 bases and J lost 6, with 11 bases in between. This CDR3 is CASSPGWGNEQFF. CDR3 nucleotide sequence: TGTGCCAGCAGCCCGGGGTGGGGCAATGAGCAGTTCTTC.

The chain combines TRBV9 with TRBJ2-3; 9 bases are shared with TRBD1. The trim removed 2 bases at V and 1 base at J, leaving 2 bases unmatched. Germline CDR1 is SGDLS and CDR2 is YYNGEE. The CDR3 length is 15 residues. CDR3 sequence (DNA): TGTGCCAGCAGCGTTACAGGGGGCGGCACAGATACGCAGTATTTT. Translating it yields CASSVTGGGTDTQYF.

This clone came up once. The chain carries TRBV9 and TRBJ1-1; TRBD1 is a possible D gene (6 bases). Between the trimmed V and J ends, which lost 2 bases and 11 bases, there was a span of 19 bases. CDR1 is SGDLS, CDR2 YYNGEE, per germline. The CDR3 covers 14 residues. The CDR3 is CASSVILGGAWAFF. The CDR3 nucleotides are TGTGCCAGCAGCGTCATTTTGGGGGGGGCTTGGGCTTTCTTT.

The V call is TRBV6-5, the J call TRBJ2-7; TRBD1 matches at 11 bases. The CDR3 covers 14 residues. The germline CDR1 and CDR2 sequences are MNHEY and SVGAGI. With 6 bases clipped from V and 5 bases from J, the junction kept 6 bases outside the gene matches. The CDR3 DNA sequence: TGTGCCAGCAGAAGGACAGGGGGCGTCGACGAGCAGTACTTC. Amino acids: CASRRTGGVDEQYF.

This chain links TRBV3-1 (or the pseudogene TRBV3-2) with TRBJ2-7; TRBD2 might be the D (7 bases). CDR3 length: 15 residues. V lost 4 bases and J lost 7, with 20 bases in between. Germline CDR1 LGHDT, CDR2 YNNKEL (reference sequence). The CDR3 nucleotides are TGTGCCAGCAGCCCTCCTGCGGGGAGGGGGAGTGAGCAGTACTTC. As protein: CASSPPAGRGSEQYF.

This clone was seen a handful of times. The chain uses TRBV7-2 and TRBJ1-1; no firm D call. The V end lost 5 bases, the J end lost 6 bases, and 16 bases lay between the germline ends. CDR3 length equals 14 residues. The germline gives CDR1 SGHTA, CDR2 FQGNSA. The CDR3: CASSETAGWAEAFF. The CDR3 DNA is TGTGCCAGCAGCGAAACGGCGGGTTGGGCTGAAGCTTTCTTT.

V and J are TRBV6-5 and TRBJ2-7; D perhaps matches TRBD1 (6 bases). Germline loops: CDR1 MNHEY, CDR2 SVGAGI. Trimming removed 5 bases at V and 3 bases at J, with 8 bases between. The length of the CDR3 is 12 residues. This chain's CDR3 is CASSKQGYEQYF. CDR3 DNA sequence: TGTGCCAGCAGTAAACAGGGCTACGAGCAGTACTTC.

The chain joins TRBV29-1 to TRBJ2-5; 14 bases are a match to TRBD2. The trim removed 7 bases at V and 5 bases at J, leaving 12 bases unmatched. The CDR3 length is 16 residues. Looked up from germline, CDR1 is SQVTM and CDR2 is ANQGSEA. CDR3 nucleotides: TGCAGCGCTAAAGGACTAGCGGGAGGTCGGGGGGAGACCCAGTACTTC. This encodes CSAKGLAGGRGETQYF.

The genes are TRBV24-1 and TRBJ1-5, with D possibly being TRBD1 (5 bases). V dropped 6 bases and J dropped 6 bases, with 11 bases sitting between them. The CDR3 contains 13 residues. Looked up from germline, CDR1 is KGHDR and CDR2 is SFDVKD. The CDR3 loop is CATSRGTAQPQHF. The CDR3 nucleotides are TGTGCCACCAGTAGGGGAACGGCTCAGCCCCAGCATTTT.

The chain carries TRBV6-2 or TRBV6-3 and TRBJ1-1; TRBD1 might be the D (5 bases). The CDR3 consists of 13 residues. CDR1 and CDR2 (germline): MNHEY, SVGEGT. The V end was cut by 0 bases, the J end by 8 bases, with 10 bases between. The CDR3 here is CASSYSTVPEAFF. The CDR3, as DNA: TGTGCCAGCAGTTACTCGACAGTACCCGAAGCTTTCTTT.

The rearrangement uses TRBV29-1 and TRBJ2-5, with 9 bases matching TRBD2. Germline lookup yields CDR1 SQVTM and CDR2 ANQGSEA. V was clipped by 2 bases and J by 1 base; unmatched bases: 2. The CDR3 has 14 residues. The CDR3 DNA follows: TGCAGCGTTGAACCTAGCGGGATCCAAGAGACCCAGTACTTC. As protein: CSVEPSGIQETQYF. Supplemented by reference TRBV29-1 and TRBJ2-5, the full variable domain reads SAVISQKPSRDICQRGTSLTIQCQVDSQVTMMFWYRQQPGQSLTLIATANQGSEATYESGFVIDKFPISRPNLTFSTLTVSNMSPEDSSIYLCSVEPSGIQETQYFGPGTRLLVL.